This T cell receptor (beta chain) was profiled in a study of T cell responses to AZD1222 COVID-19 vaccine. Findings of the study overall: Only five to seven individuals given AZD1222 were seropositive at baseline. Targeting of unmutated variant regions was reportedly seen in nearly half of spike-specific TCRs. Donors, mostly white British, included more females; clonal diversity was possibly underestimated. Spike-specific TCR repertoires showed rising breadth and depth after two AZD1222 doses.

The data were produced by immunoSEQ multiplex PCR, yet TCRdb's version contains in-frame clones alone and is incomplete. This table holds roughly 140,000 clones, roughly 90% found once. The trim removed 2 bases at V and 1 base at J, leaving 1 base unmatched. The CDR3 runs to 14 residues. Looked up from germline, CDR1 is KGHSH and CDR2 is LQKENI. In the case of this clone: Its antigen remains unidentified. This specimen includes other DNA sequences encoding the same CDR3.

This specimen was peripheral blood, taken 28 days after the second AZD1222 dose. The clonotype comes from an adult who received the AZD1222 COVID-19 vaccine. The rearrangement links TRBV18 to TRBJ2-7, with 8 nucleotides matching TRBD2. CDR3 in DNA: TGTGCCAGCTCACCAGGGACTAGTTCCTACGAGCAGTACTTC. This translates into CASSPGTSSYEQYF.